This T cell receptor beta chain was identified during a study of tumor and adjacent non-tumor tissue in lung cancer. Study-wide context: Histology: under 15 adenocarcinoma, a couple of squamous cell carcinoma, 1 small cell lung cancer. Each sample yielded a few million productive TCRbeta reads on average. General study findings and limits: Patients with more diverse tumor TCRs had worse survival. Normal lung showed higher cumulative top 100 clone frequency than tumor.

This clonotype has a count of ten or more. The antigen remains undetermined. A modified ARM-PCR protocol with three rounds of nested PCR amplified TCRbeta. A single record per CDR3 protein comes from TCRdb applying MiXCR to the multiplex PCR reads. This sample has about 68,000 distinct CDR3 sequences, with 55% to 75% found just once. The template was RNA from unsorted bulk tissue. The CDR3 contains 13 residues. V dropped 8 bases and J dropped 9; count of bases not matched to a gene: 5. Looked up from germline, CDR1 is MNHNY and CDR2 is SVGAGI (reference sequence). The chain recombines TRBV6-6 with TRBJ2-5, with 14 bases matching TRBD2. This TCR derives from a man over 45 with non-small cell lung cancer. Sequenced material: lung tumor tissue. CDR3 in DNA: TGTGCCAGCGAAGGGACTAGCGGGGGTTCCCAGTACTTC. Translated: CASEGTSGGSQYF.